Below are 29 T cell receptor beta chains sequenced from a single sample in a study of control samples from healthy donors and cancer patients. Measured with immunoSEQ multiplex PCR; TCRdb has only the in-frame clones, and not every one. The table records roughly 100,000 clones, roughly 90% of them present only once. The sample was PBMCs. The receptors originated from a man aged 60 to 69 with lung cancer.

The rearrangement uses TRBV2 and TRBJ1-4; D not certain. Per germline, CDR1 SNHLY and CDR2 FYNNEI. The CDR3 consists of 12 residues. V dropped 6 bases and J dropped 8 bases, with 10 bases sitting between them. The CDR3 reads CASSTNLEKLFF. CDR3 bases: TGTGCCAGCAGCACGAACCTCGAAAAACTGTTTTTT.

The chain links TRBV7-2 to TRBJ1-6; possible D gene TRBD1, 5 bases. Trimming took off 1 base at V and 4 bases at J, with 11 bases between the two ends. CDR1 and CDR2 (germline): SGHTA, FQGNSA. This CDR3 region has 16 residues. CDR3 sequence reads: CASSLGGIRYNSPLHF. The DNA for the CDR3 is TGTGCCAGCAGCTTAGGGGGGATAAGGTATAATTCACCCCTCCACTTT.

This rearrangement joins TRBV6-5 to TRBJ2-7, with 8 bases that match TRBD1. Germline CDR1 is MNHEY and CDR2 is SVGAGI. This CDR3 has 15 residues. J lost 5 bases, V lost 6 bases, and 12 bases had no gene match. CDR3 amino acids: CASRRGWTGSNEQYV. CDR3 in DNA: TGTGCCAGCAGAAGGGGGTGGACAGGGTCCAACGAGCAGTACGTC.

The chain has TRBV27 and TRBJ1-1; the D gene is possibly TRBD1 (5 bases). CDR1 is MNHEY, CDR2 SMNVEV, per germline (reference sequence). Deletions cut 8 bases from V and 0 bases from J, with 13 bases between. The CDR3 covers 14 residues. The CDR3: CASEGRPMNTEAFF. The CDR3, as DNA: TGTGCCAGCGAGGGACGGCCGATGAACACTGAAGCTTTCTTT.

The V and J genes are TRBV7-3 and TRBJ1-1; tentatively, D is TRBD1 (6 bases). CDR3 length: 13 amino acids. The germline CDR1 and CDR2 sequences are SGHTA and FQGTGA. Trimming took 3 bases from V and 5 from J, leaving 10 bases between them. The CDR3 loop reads CASSFNRETEAFF. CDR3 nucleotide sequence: TGTGCCAGCAGCTTCAACAGGGAGACTGAAGCTTTCTTT.

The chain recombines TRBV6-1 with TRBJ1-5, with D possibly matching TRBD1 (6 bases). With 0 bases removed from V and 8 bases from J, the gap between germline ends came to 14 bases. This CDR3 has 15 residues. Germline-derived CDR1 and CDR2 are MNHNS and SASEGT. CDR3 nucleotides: TGTGCCAGCAGTGAAGCAGTACAGGGTAGTGAGCCCCAGCATTTT. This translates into CASSEAVQGSEPQHF.

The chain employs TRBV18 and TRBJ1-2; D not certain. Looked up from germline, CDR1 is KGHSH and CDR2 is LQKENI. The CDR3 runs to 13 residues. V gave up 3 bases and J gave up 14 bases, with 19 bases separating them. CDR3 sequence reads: CASSPLGADLKTF. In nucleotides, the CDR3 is TGTGCCAGCTCACCTCTAGGTGCCGACCTAAAAACCTTC.

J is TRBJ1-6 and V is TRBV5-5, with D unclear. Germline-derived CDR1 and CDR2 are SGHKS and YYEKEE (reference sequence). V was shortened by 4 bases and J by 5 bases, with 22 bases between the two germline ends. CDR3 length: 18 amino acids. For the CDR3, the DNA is TGTGCCAGCAGCCCCCAAATTATCAGGCCTCGAGATAATTCACCCCTCCACTTT. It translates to CASSPQIIRPRDNSPLHF.

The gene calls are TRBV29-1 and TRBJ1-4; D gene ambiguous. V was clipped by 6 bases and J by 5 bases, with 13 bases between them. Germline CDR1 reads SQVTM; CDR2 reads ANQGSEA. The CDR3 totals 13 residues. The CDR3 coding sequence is TGCAGCGTGATAGGGATACGGAATGAAAAACTGTTTTTT. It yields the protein CSVIGIRNEKLFF.

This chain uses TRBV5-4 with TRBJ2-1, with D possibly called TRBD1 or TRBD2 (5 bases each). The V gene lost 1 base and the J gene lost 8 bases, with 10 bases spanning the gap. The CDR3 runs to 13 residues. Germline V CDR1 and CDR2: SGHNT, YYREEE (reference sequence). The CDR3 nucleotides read TGTGCCAGCAGCTTGATCGGGGCCGATGAGCAGTTCTTC. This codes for CASSLIGADEQFF.

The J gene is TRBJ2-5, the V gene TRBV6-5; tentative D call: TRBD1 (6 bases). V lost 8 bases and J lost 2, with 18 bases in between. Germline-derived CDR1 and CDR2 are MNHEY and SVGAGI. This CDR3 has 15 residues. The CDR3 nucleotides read TGTGCCAGCGTGAGAACAACAGGGATTCAAGAGACCCAGTACTTC. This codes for CASVRTTGIQETQYF.

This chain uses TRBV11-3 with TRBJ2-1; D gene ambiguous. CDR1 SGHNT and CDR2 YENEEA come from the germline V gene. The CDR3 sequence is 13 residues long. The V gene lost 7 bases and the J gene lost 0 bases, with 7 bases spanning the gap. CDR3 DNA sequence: TGTGCCAGCACACAGAGCTCCTACAATGAGCAGTTCTTC. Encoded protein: CASTQSSYNEQFF.

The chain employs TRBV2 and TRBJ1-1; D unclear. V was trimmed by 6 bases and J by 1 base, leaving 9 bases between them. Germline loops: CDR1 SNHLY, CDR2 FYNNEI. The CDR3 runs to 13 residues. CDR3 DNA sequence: TGTGCCAGCAGGGCCGACCAGAACACTGAAGCTTTCTTT. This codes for CASRADQNTEAFF.

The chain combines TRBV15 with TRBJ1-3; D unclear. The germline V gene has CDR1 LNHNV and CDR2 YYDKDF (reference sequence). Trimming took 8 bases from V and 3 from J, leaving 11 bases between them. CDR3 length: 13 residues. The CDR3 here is CATRATVGNTIYF. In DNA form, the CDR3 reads TGTGCCACCCGCGCGACGGTTGGAAACACCATATATTTT.

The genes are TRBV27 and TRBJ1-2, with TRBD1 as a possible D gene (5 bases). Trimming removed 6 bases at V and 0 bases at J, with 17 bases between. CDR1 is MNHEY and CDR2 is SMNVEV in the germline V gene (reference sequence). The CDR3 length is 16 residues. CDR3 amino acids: CASSPGGGPANYGYTF. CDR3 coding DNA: TGTGCCAGCAGCCCCGGGGGGGGACCAGCTAACTATGGCTACACCTTC.

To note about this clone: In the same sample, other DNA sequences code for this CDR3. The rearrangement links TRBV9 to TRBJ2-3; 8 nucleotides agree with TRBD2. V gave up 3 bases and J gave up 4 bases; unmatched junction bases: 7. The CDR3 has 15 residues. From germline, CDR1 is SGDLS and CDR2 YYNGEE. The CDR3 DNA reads TGTGCCAGCAGCGCAAGTACGGGGGGGGCAGATACGCAGTATTTT. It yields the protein CASSASTGGADTQYF.

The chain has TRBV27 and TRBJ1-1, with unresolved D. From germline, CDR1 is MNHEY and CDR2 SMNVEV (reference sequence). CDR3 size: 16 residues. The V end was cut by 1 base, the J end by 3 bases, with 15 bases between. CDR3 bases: TGTGCCAGCAGTTTATGGGCCGGGAATTTGGACACTGAAGCTTTCTTT. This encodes CASSLWAGNLDTEAFF.

CDR3 bases: TGTGCCAGCAGCTTAAAGTCAGCAATTTCCTACAATGAGCAGTTCTTC. This translates into CASSLKSAISYNEQFF. V usage is TRBV7-3 and J usage is TRBJ2-1, with D unresolved. This CDR3 region has 16 residues. Germline V CDR1 and CDR2: SGHTA, FQGTGA. Trimming pared 1 base from V and 1 base from J, leaving 11 bases between.

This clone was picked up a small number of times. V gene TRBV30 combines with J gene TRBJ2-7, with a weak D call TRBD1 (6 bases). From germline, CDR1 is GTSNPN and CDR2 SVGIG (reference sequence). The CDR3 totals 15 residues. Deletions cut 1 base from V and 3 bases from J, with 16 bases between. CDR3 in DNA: TGTGCCTGGAGTGCGGGAAGGGGGACAATCTACGAGCAGTACTTC. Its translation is CAWSAGRGTIYEQYF.

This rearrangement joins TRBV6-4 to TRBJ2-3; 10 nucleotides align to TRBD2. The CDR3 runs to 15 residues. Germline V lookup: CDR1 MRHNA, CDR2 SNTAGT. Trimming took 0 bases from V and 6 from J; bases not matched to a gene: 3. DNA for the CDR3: TGTGCCAGCAGTGACTCTGGACTAGCGGCCGATACGCAGTATTTT. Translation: CASSDSGLAADTQYF.

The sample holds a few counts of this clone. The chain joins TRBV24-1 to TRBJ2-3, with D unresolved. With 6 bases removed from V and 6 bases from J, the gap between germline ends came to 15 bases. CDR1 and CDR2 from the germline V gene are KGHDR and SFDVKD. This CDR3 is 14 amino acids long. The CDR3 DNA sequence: TGTGCCACCAGTCCTTACCCGGGTCAGGATACGCAGTATTTT. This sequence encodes CATSPYPGQDTQYF.

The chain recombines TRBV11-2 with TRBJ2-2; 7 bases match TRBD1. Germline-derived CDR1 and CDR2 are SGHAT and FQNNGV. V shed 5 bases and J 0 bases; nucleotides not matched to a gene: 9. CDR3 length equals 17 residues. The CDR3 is CASSPRQGHSNTGELFF. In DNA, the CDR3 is TGTGCCAGCAGCCCACGACAGGGTCATTCGAACACCGGGGAGCTGTTTTTT.

The CDR3 region is CNWGREISNQPQHF. The CDR3 bases are TGTAATTGGGGCAGGGAGATAAGCAATCAGCCCCAGCATTTT. V and J are TRBV30 and TRBJ1-5, with D perhaps TRBD1 (5 bases). CDR1 is GTSNPN and CDR2 is SVGIG in the germline V gene (reference sequence). The CDR3 is made up of 14 amino acids.

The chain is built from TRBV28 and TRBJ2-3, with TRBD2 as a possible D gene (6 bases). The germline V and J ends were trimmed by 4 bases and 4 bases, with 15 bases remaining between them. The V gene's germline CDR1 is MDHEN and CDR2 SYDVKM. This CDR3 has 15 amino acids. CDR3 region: CASSSGGVRADTQYF. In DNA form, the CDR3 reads TGTGCCAGCAGTTCCGGAGGGGTTCGGGCAGATACGCAGTATTTT.

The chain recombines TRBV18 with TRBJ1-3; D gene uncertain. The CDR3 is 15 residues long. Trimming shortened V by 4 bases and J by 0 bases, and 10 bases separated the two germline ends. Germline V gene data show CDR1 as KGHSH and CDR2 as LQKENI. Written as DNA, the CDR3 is TGTGCCAGCTCACAGGGAGTGGGCTCTGGAAACACCATATATTTT. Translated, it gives CASSQGVGSGNTIYF.

The CDR3 DNA follows: TGTGCCAGCTCACCGAACCCCCGTAGGGAGAGCTCCTATAATTCACCCCTCCACTTT. Its translation is CASSPNPRRESSYNSPLHF. The J gene is TRBJ1-6, the V gene TRBV18; D unclear. Germline V lookup: CDR1 KGHSH, CDR2 LQKENI. The CDR3 contains 19 residues. Between the trimmed V and J ends, which lost 3 bases and 0 bases, there was a span of 18 bases.

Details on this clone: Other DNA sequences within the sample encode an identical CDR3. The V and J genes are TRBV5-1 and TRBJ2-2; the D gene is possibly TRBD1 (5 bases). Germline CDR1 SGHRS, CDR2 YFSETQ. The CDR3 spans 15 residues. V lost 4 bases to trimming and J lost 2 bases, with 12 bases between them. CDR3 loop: CASSPLQGNTGELFF. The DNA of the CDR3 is TGCGCCAGCAGCCCCCTGCAGGGTAACACCGGGGAGCTGTTTTTT. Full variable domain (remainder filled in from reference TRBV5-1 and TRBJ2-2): KAGVTQTPRYLIKTRGQQVTLSCSPISGHRSVSWYQQTPGQGLQFLFEYFSETQRNKGNFPGRFSGRQFSNSRSEMNVSTLELGDSALYLCASSPLQGNTGELFFGEGSRLTVL.

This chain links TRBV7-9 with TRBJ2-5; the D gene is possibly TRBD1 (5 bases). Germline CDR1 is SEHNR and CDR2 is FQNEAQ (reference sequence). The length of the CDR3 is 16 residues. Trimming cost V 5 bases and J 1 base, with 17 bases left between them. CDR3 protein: CASSHVGRQLQETQYF. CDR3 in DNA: TGTGCCAGCAGCCACGTGGGTCGACAGCTCCAAGAGACCCAGTACTTC.

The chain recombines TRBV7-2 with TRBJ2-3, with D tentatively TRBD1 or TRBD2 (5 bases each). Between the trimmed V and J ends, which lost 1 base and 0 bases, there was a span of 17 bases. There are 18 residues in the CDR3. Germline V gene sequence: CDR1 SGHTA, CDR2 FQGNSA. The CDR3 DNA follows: TGTGCCAGCAGCTTAGGGGGCTCAGGGAGCGGAAGCACAGATACGCAGTATTTT. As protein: CASSLGGSGSGSTDTQYF.